This TCR beta chain is from a study of CD8+ T cells in alopecia areata. Treatment described: oral pan-JAK inhibitor, 5-10 mg twice daily. Findings and limits, study-wide: Lesional tissue from the scalp (especially in alopecia totalis/universalis) showed higher clonality than normal scalp.

cDNA reverse transcribed from extracted RNA served as the sequencing template. Profiling relied on immunoSEQ multiplex PCR, and the TCRdb table lists in-frame clones only, not all of them. The sample holds around 270,000 clones, 58% seen once. The V and J ends lost 7 bases and 7 bases, in that order; junction bases with no gene match: 8. CDR1 is MDHEN and CDR2 is SYDVKM in the germline V gene. The CDR3 covers 14 residues. About this clone itself: Its antigen is still unknown.

The TCR was taken from a human donor with alopecia areata. The sample in question was CD4+ T cells sorted from blood, obtained at week 24, from a patient treated with tofacitinib. V gene TRBV28 combines with J gene TRBJ2-1; 9 bases agree with TRBD2. The CDR3: CASKAGGPSNEQFF. The DNA of the CDR3 is TGTGCCAGCAAGGCGGGGGGGCCGTCAAATGAGCAGTTCTTC.